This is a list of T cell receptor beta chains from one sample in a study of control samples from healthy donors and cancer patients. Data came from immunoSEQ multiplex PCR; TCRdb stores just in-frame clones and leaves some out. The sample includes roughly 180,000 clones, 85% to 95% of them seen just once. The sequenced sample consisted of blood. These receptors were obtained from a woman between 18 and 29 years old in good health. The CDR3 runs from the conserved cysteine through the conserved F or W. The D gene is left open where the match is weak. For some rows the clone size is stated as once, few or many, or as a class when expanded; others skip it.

TGTGCCAGCAGCGGATATTCCCGGGGGAGGCAGATGAACACTGAAGCTTTCTTT | CASSGYSRGRQMNTEAFF | . | TRBV11-2 | . | TRBJ1-1
TGTGCCAGCAGCTTCTCAGGGTCTGAAGCTTTCTTT | CASSFSGSEAFF | . | TRBV7-8 | . | TRBJ1-1
TGTGCCAGCAGCCGCTCCCGACAGGTTGTGCTTGATTCACCCCTCCACTTT | CASSRSRQVVLDSPLHF | . | TRBV7-6 | . | TRBJ1-6
TGCGCCAGCAGTCGAGTGGTCCCGGATACGCAGTATTTT | CASSRVVPDTQYF | . | TRBV4-3 | . | TRBJ2-3
TGTGCCAGCAGCTACATGGGGAGTACCCAAGAGACCCAGTACTTC | CASSYMGSTQETQYF | . | TRBV7-9 | . | TRBJ2-5
TGTGCCAGCAGCTTAGATCCAGCGAGCGATGAGCAGTTCTTC | CASSLDPASDEQFF | . | TRBV11-3 | . | TRBJ2-1
TGTGCCAGCACCACCGGACGGCAGGAGCAGTACTTC | CASTTGRQEQYF | . | TRBV6-5 | . | TRBJ2-7
TGTGCCAGCAGCGTAGGGACTAGCGGGAGGGCCTACGAGCAGTACTTC | CASSVGTSGRAYEQYF | . | TRBV9 | TRBD2 | TRBJ2-7
TGTGCCAGTAGTATCACCGAGGGGGGGAGCACTGAAGCTTTCTTT | CASSITEGGSTEAFF | . | TRBV19 | . | TRBJ1-1
TGTGCCAGCAGCACGTTAGCGGGGGGACTAAAAGAGACCCAGTACTTC | CASSTLAGGLKETQYF | . | TRBV3-1/TRBV3-2 | TRBD2 | TRBJ2-5
TGTGCCAGCAGTTACTCGTCCACAACACAAGAGACCCAGTACTTC | CASSYSSTTQETQYF | . | TRBV6-2/TRBV6-3 | . | TRBJ2-5
TGTGCCAGCAGCCGGACAGGGACTAGCGGACTTTCCTACGAGCAGTACTTC | CASSRTGTSGLSYEQYF | . | TRBV14 | TRBD2 | TRBJ2-7
TGTGCCAGCAGCTTTGACAGCCTAGAGGAGACCCAGTACTTC | CASSFDSLEETQYF | . | TRBV5-4 | . | TRBJ2-5
TGTGCCAGCAGTTTCAGACGACAGGGGGCATACGAGCAGTACTTC | CASSFRRQGAYEQYF | . | TRBV6-2/TRBV6-3 | TRBD1 | TRBJ2-7
TGTGCCAGCAGTCCGTGGACAGGGGAGGATGAAAAACTGTTTTTT | CASSPWTGEDEKLFF | . | TRBV28 | TRBD1 | TRBJ1-4
TGTGCCAGCAGCTTAGTGGCCAGGGCCGCTTTCTTT | CASSLVARAAFF | . | TRBV7-9 | . | TRBJ1-1
TGTGCCAGCAGTTTAGGGGGTGCAACTAATGAAAAACTGTTTTTT | CASSLGGATNEKLFF | few | TRBV28 | . | TRBJ1-4
TGCGCCAGCAGCCCCCGAGGGCAGGGCTACGAGCAGTACTTC | CASSPRGQGYEQYF | . | TRBV4-1 | . | TRBJ2-7
TGTGCTAGTGGTTTGACACAAGAGACCCAGTACTTC | CASGLTQETQYF | . | TRBV12-5 | . | TRBJ2-5
TGTGCCAGCAGTATCGTCAACTATGGCTACACCTTC | CASSIVNYGYTF | . | TRBV28 | . | TRBJ1-2
TGTGCCAGCAGCCGCGGTAGAGATACGCAGTATTTT | CASSRGRDTQYF | . | TRBV7-8 | . | TRBJ2-3
TGTGCCAGCAGCTTAGATCGGGGATCAGGAGAGACCCAGTACTTC | CASSLDRGSGETQYF | . | TRBV11-3 | . | TRBJ2-5